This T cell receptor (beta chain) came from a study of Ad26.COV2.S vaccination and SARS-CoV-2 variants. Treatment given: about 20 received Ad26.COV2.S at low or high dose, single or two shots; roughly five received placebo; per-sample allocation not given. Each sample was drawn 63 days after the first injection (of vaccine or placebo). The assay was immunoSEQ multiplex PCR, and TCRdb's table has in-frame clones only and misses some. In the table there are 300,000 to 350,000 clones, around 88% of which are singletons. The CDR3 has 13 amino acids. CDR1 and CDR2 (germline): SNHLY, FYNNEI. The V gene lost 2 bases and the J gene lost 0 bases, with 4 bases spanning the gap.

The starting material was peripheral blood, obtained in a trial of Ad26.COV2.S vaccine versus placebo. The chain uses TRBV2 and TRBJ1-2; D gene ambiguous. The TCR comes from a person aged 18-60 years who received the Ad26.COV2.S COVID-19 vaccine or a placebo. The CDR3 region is CASSEYTNYGYTF. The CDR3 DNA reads TGTGCCAGCAGTGAATACACTAACTATGGCTACACCTTC.